The clone carrying this T cell receptor (beta chain) was picked up many times. The record originates from a study of patients and donors after allogeneic stem cell transplantation. TCRdb itself ran the RT-PCR reads through MiXCR, one entry per CDR3 protein. The sample includes 200,000 to 250,000 distinct CDR3 sequences, 13% to 15% seen only once; the top ten take around 10%. Trimming pared 2 bases from V and 4 bases from J, leaving 12 bases between. There are 14 residues in the CDR3. Germline CDR1 is SGHRS and CDR2 is YFSETQ. The V gene is TRBV5-1, the J gene TRBJ1-2; D gene unclear. The TCR sequence derives from a human donor who was either an allogeneic HSCT recipient or a stem cell or donor lymphocyte infusion donor (not recorded which). It is not recorded whose cells these are; they may come from a transplant donor. Sequencing was performed on blood, either unsorted or a sorted T cell fraction (not recorded which). The CDR3 here is CASSFSAEGYGYTF. The CDR3 bases are TGCGCCAGCAGCTTCTCGGCGGAGGGCTATGGCTACACCTTC.